This entry is about one T cell receptor beta chain. The data derive from a study of T cell repertoires in cytomegalovirus infection. The germline V gene has CDR1 SQVTM and CDR2 ANQGSEA. This CDR3 region has 13 residues. The germline V and J ends were trimmed by 1 base and 8 bases, with 12 bases remaining between them. TCRdb reprocessed the reads via MiXCR and lists one record per CDR3 protein. The data hold 400,000 to 550,000 distinct CDR3 sequences, with over 9% observed a single time. The receptor was isolated from a human donor in good health (CMV status not recorded). Some clones in this sample may be carry-over from other donors' samples. This sequence joins TRBV29-1 and TRBJ1-3; D is uncertain. Specimen: PBMCs. DNA of the CDR3: TGCAGCGTTGAAGGGAGGGCTCGGGACACCATATATTTT. It codes for CSVEGRARDTIYF.